Given below is one TCR beta chain in context. The library tagged each cDNA molecule with unique molecular identifiers. One entry per CDR3 protein, called by TCRdb with MiXCR from the RACE reads. The sample contains 80,000 to 100,000 distinct CDR3 sequences, roughly a quarter of which appear only once. This entry belongs to a study of human T cells and chemical hapten exposure. Study context: Patch tests put 0.01% DPC on the upper back, read at 6 days.

Time point in this sample: patch test 3, about 24 weeks after DPC sensitization. This sample's treatment: therapeutic diphenylcyclopropenone sensitization with weekly scalp DPC. CDR3 size: 13 residues. Trimming took 4 bases from V and 8 from J, leaving 12 bases between them. Germline V CDR1 and CDR2: LNHDA, SQIVND (reference sequence). The gene calls are TRBV19 and TRBJ2-1, with D hard to call. This material consisted of whole blood, taken in connection with sensitization to the hapten diphenylcyclopropenone (DPC). The source of this sequence is a man aged 40-55 years with alopecia areata. Some clones in this sample may be carry-over from other donors' samples. The CDR3 region is CASSSRFGDEQFF. CDR3 nucleotides: TGTGCCAGTAGTAGCAGGTTTGGGGATGAGCAGTTCTTC.